Reported below is one T cell receptor (beta chain). It lacks a known antigen. Base quality data are lacking; no much larger clone is found one base away. Trimming costs V 0 bases and J 6 bases, and their ends lie 17 bases apart. Taken from cysteine to phenylalanine, the CDR3 has 16 residues. Kept here is only the CDR3 DNA, which spans 48 bases and is read in frame from base 1. As encoded in the germline V gene (reference sequence), CDR1 is LGHDT while CDR2 is YNNKEL. The record originates from a study of CD8 T cells in Susac syndrome (dated by TCRdb to between 2018 and 2021). Background for the entire study: Whether CD8+ T cell activation and differentiation in Susac syndrome was antigen driven was tested using repertoire sequencing. The full study reports these points: The number of individuals in the TCR sequencing and HLA analysis was recognized as being relatively small.

RNA was extracted using the RNeasy kit, and about 0.45 to 1 microgram was reverse transcribed with random hexamers. TCR beta CDR3 regions were amplified with the immunoSEQ multiplex PCR assay covering 54 Vbeta and 13 Jbeta segments. PCR amplification bias was corrected by using a synthetic template baseline for primer optimization and computational correction. Regarding the original processing steps: Reads were annotated to V, D and J genes according to IMGT and were analyzed with immunoSEQ Analyzer, with only productive sequences retained. To calculate clonality, Shannon entropy was normalized by log2 of the number of productive unique sequences and then subtracted from one. For each patient and control, public and private clones were evaluated within the 100 most prevalent clones. A clone was defined as Susac-specific if it was absent from the healthy and MS cohorts, from around 960 published viral clones and from other ImmuneACCESS disease sequences. TCRdb's own reprocessing of the public reads used fastp at Q25 and MiXCR and kept productive beta chains. Entries that share a CDR3 protein sequence are merged under the most common genes and DNA. These V and J calls rely on TCRdb rather than the paper's analysis. This sample lists approximately 200,000 distinct CDR3 sequences; 95% were detected once. Of the sample, around 0.08% falls within the top ten clones.

Peripheral blood CD8+ and CD4+ T cells from healthy donors, Susac syndrome patients and multiple sclerosis patients were profiled using high-throughput TCR beta sequencing. Multiple sclerosis controls were treatment-naive patients with stable or active relapsing-remitting disease fulfilling revised McDonald criteria. Bulk CD8+ and CD4+ T cells were purified by magnetic negative isolation, while CD8+ TEMRA cells were enriched using FACS. Blood was drawn into EDTA tubes, processed within 24 hours, and PBMCs were isolated by density gradient centrifugation. PBMCs intended for TCR sequencing were frozen in liquid nitrogen and were later thawed in a 37 degrees C water bath. A purity of at least 90% was achieved for sorted or isolated CD4+, CD8+ and CD8+ TEMRA cells.

The source is a human donor with multiple sclerosis. Sequenced material: CD4+ T cells from PBMCs. The rearrangement joined TRBV3-1 to TRBJ1-2; the D gene is possibly TRBD1, with 6 bases matching. The DNA reads as follows: TGTGCCAGCAGCCAAGAACAGGCGGACAGAAAAGATGGCTACACCTTC. Its coded protein is CASSQEQADRKDGYTF.